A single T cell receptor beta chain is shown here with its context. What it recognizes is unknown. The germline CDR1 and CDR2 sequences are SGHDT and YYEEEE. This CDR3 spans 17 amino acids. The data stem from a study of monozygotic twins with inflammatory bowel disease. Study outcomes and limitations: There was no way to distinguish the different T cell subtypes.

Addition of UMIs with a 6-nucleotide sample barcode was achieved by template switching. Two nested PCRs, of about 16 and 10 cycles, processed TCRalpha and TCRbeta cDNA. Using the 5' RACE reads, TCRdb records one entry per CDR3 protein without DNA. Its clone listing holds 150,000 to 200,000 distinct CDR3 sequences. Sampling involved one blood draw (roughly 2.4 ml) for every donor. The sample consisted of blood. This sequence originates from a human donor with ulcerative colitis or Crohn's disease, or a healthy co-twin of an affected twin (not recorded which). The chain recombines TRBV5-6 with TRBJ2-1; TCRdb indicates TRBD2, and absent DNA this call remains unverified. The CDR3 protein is CASSLGPQREGLGEQFF. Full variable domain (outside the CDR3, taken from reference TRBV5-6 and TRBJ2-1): DAGVTQSPTHLIKTRGQQVTLRCSPKSGHDTVSWYQQALGQGPQFIFQYYEEEERQRGNFPDRFSGHQFPNYSSELNVNALLLGDSALYLCASSLGPQREGLGEQFFGPGTRLTVL.